The next 16 T cell receptor beta chains were all read from a single sample in a study of neoadjuvant anti-PD-1 for oral cavity cancer. Using immunoSEQ multiplex PCR, the repertoire was profiled, and TCRdb retains in-frame clones only, with some absent. The profile shows about 12,000 clones, approximately 74% of them singletons. The sample's time point: after neoadjuvant nivolumab, at surgical resection. The specimen comprised PBMCs, sampled after nivolumab (anti-PD-1) treatment. The receptors originated from a person aged 40-85 years with oral cavity squamous cell carcinoma.

The chain recombines TRBV14 with TRBJ1-2; 8 bases map to TRBD1. Germline V gene sequence: CDR1 SGHDN, CDR2 FVKESK. The J segment lost 4 bases and the V segment lost 4 bases, leaving 5 bases of the junction unmatched. The CDR3 loop spans 14 amino acids. The DNA for the CDR3 is TGTGCCAGCAGCCCACGGGACAGGCTCTATGGCTACACCTTC. It yields the protein CASSPRDRLYGYTF.

The CDR3 sequence is CASRRNRNHQPQHF. Here the CDR3 DNA reads TGTGCCAGCAGGAGGAACAGGAATCATCAGCCCCAGCATTTT. The V call is TRBV6-5, the J call TRBJ1-5; D is possibly TRBD1 (5 bases). The CDR3 has 14 residues. V was trimmed by 6 bases and J by 5 bases, leaving 14 bases between them. Germline V CDR1 and CDR2: MNHEY, SVGAGI.

The chain uses TRBV6-6 and TRBJ1-5; the D is unclear. This CDR3 spans 14 amino acids. The V and J ends lost 5 bases and 3 bases respectively, with 11 bases between them. Germline assignment: CDR1 MNHNY and CDR2 SVGAGI (reference sequence). In nucleotides, the CDR3 is TGTGCCAGCAGTCTCACAAATCCCAATCAGCCCCAGCATTTT. It specifies CASSLTNPNQPQHF.

The chain combines TRBV4-2 with TRBJ1-1; perhaps TRBD1 as D (5 bases). The germline CDR1 and CDR2 sequences are LGHNA and YNFKEQ. V was shortened by 0 bases and J by 8 bases, with 10 bases between the two germline ends. The CDR3 sequence is 13 residues long. The CDR3 sequence is CASSQEWGREAFF. The CDR3, as DNA: TGTGCCAGCAGCCAAGAGTGGGGCAGGGAAGCTTTCTTT.

This clone was counted between two and nine times. The rearrangement uses TRBV21-1 and TRBJ2-7; the table's D call TRBD2 went unverified against the DNA. TRBV21-1 has pseudogene status. This CDR3 is built from 13 residues. This CDR3 is CASSNLGHYEQYF. The CDR3, as DNA: TGTGCCAGCAGCAATCTAGGCCACTACGAGCAGTACTTC.

The J gene is TRBJ2-3, the V gene TRBV5-1; D remains ambiguous. Trimming cost V 4 bases and J 1 base, with 4 bases left between them. The CDR3 runs to 12 residues. CDR1 is SGHRS, CDR2 YFSETQ, per germline. The CDR3 region has the DNA TGCGCCAGCAGCGGGGGCACAGATACGCAGTATTTT. As protein: CASSGGTDTQYF.

The table lists this clone with a count of one. V gene TRBV27 combines with J gene TRBJ1-2; D is ambiguous. The CDR3 runs to 13 residues. Deletions cut 6 bases from V and 3 bases from J, with 11 bases between. Germline V lookup: CDR1 MNHEY, CDR2 SMNVEV (reference sequence). CDR3 coding DNA: TGTGCCAGCAGGCCAACGGTTTACTATGGCTACACCTTC. Translation: CASRPTVYYGYTF.

This chain uses TRBV10-3 with TRBJ1-4; D not resolved. The CDR3 is 15 amino acids. Germline lookup yields CDR1 ENHRY and CDR2 SYGVKD. V lost 9 bases, J lost 5 bases, and 19 bases lay in between. DNA of the CDR3: TGTGCCATTTCGGAAGAGGCAGGACTAAATGAAAAACTGTTTTTT. It codes for CAISEEAGLNEKLFF.

The gene calls are TRBV7-9 and TRBJ1-2, with D hard to call. CDR1 is SEHNR and CDR2 is FQNEAQ in the germline V gene (reference sequence). The CDR3 consists of 15 residues. V lost 6 bases and J lost 0, with 14 bases in between. The CDR3 DNA reads as TGTGCCAGCAGGGCGGGTGGGGAGTCTAACTATGGCTACACCTTC. It is translated as CASRAGGESNYGYTF.

This chain uses TRBV19 with TRBJ2-2; 10 bases align to TRBD1. The germline V gene has CDR1 LNHDA and CDR2 SQIVND (reference sequence). The CDR3 spans 14 residues. V was clipped by 9 bases and J by 4 bases; unmatched bases: 5. CDR3 protein: CASAGTGATGELFF. For the CDR3, the DNA is TGTGCCAGCGCCGGGACAGGGGCCACCGGGGAGCTGTTTTTT.

The genes are TRBV2 and TRBJ1-2, with D perhaps matching TRBD1 (5 bases). CDR1 is SNHLY, CDR2 FYNNEI, per germline. V gave up 8 bases and J gave up 5 bases, with 12 bases separating them. The CDR3 spans 12 residues. The CDR3 is CASPGRTYGYTF. The CDR3 DNA follows: TGTGCCAGCCCAGGGCGGACGTATGGCTACACCTTC.

The V and J genes are TRBV2 and TRBJ2-1; 9 nucleotides match TRBD2. CDR1 is SNHLY, CDR2 FYNNEI, per germline. Unmatched junction bases numbered 17, after V lost 7 bases and J lost 7 bases. The CDR3 has 17 residues. CDR3 sequence: CASKSAGGLILGNEQFF. CDR3 sequence (DNA): TGTGCCAGCAAGTCAGCGGGGGGCCTAATTTTAGGGAATGAGCAGTTCTTC.

The rearrangement uses TRBV7-8 and TRBJ2-7; no reliable D call. CDR1 and CDR2 from the germline V gene are SGHVS and FQNEAQ. V lost 2 bases to trimming and J lost 3 bases, with 17 bases between them. This CDR3 has 16 amino acids. The CDR3 is CASSLFPPERFYEQYF. DNA of the CDR3: TGTGCCAGCAGCTTATTCCCCCCGGAGAGGTTCTACGAGCAGTACTTC. Filled out from reference TRBV7-8 and TRBJ2-7, the complete variable domain reads GAGVSQSPRYKVAKRGQDVALRCDPISGHVSLFWYQQALGQGPEFLTYFQNEAQLDKSGLPSDRFFAERPEGSVSTLKIQRTQQEDSAVYLCASSLFPPERFYEQYFGPGTRLTVT.

This sequence joins TRBV9 and TRBJ2-5, with 9 bases fitting TRBD2. CDR1 SGDLS and CDR2 YYNGEE come from the germline V gene. There are 17 residues in the CDR3. Losses at the gene ends were 0 bases for V and 5 bases for J; bases not matched to a gene: 11. The CDR3 coding sequence is TGTGCCAGCAGCGTAGGGGTCTTAGCGGGGGCCAGGGAGACCCAGTACTTC. Translation: CASSVGVLAGARETQYF.

The J gene is TRBJ1-1, the V gene TRBV5-8, with unresolved D. The V and J ends lost 1 base and 1 base respectively, with 11 bases between them. CDR1 and CDR2 (germline): SGHTS, YDEGEE. The CDR3 covers 15 residues. Here the CDR3 DNA reads TGTGCCAGCAGCTTGTCACCCAGGCGGAACACTGAAGCTTTCTTT. Its protein product is CASSLSPRRNTEAFF.

CDR3 protein: CSVLGGLETQYF. CDR3 DNA sequence: TGCAGCGTATTGGGGGGGTTAGAGACCCAGTACTTC. The chain carries TRBV29-1 and TRBJ2-5; 7 positions match TRBD2. V gave up 6 bases and J gave up 4 bases; unmatched junction bases: 5. Germline V gene data show CDR1 as SQVTM and CDR2 as ANQGSEA. This CDR3 is 12 amino acids long.